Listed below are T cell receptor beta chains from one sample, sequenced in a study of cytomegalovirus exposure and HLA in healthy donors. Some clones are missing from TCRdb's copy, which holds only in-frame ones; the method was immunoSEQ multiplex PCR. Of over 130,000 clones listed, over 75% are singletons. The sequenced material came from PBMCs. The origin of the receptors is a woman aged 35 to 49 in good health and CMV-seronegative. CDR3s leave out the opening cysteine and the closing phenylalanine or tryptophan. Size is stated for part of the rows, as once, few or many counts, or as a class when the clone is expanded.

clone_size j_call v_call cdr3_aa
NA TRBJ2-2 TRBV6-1 ASSVHSTGELF
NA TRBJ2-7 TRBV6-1 ASSEPTYEQY
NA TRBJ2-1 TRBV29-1 SVPPGYGEQF
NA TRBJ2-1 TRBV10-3 AIRSRESDANEQF
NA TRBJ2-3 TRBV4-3 ASSPASRGTDTQY
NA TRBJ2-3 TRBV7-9 ASSLVGAGDTQY
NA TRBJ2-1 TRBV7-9 SSSLTFGAGTYNEQF
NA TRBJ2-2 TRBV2 ASLSGLANTGELF
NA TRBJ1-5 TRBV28 ASSLGQGRNQPQH
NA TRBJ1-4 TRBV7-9 ASSVQGTDEKLF
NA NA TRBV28 ASSFSGQRYEQY
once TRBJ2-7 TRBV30 AWTASGRTAYEQY
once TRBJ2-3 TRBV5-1 ASSSLAGSTDTQY
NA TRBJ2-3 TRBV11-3 ASSSGTSGRTQY
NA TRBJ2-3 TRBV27 ASSPRDRATDTQY
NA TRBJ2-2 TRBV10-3 AISPRGGNTGELF
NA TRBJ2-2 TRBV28 RGQNPGELF
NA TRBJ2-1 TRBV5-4 ASSLGAKTGSKNEQF
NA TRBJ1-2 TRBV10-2 ASSDKRSYGYT
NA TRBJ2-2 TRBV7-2 ASNRSGRGELF
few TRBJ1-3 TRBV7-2 ATGGAGNTIY
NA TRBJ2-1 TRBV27 ASSKLTIAGVDNEQF
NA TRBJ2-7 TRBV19 ASSASGAYYEQY
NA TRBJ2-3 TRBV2 ASSEGPLNTDTQY
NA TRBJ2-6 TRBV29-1 SVAGFRGYTSSGANVLT
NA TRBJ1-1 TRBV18 ASSPRQGSDTEAF
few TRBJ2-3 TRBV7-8 ASSFTGRYTDTQY
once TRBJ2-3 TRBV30 AWSSLGLTDTQY
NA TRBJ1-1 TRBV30 AWRGEVGATEAF
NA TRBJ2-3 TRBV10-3 AIKGQGGRDTQY
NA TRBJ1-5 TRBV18 ASSPMTGNNQPQH
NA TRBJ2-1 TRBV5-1 ASGSASGINEQF
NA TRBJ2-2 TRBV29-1 SVGDRGRDGELF
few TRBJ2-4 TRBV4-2 ASSQWGGGGIQY
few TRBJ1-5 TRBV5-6 ASSLHGNQPQH
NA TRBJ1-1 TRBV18 ASSPPLGGDAEAF
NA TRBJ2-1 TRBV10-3 ATRGPGSSYNEQF
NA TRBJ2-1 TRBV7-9 ASSLGLLNEQF